This T cell receptor beta chain was identified in a study of T cell repertoires in cytomegalovirus infection. Study summary: CMV infection plus the matching HLA type was flagged by public TCR beta signatures. Overall study results and limits: What dominated the ex vivo response were HLA-C-restricted CMV-specific TCR beta clonotypes. Pooled public TCR beta family frequency picked out CMV carriers with the relevant HLA.

This clonotype was picked up a small number of times. Its antigen remains unknown. From germline, CDR1 is SNHLY and CDR2 FYNNEI. V lost 3 bases, J lost 7 bases, and 6 bases lay in between. The CDR3 is made up of 11 amino acids. TCRdb recomputed calls from the reads with MiXCR, one row per CDR3 protein. The sample shows 680,000 or so distinct CDR3 sequences, approximately 34% of them seen only once. The receptor was isolated from a human donor in good health (CMV status not recorded). Some clones in this sample may be carry-over from other donors' samples. The sequencing input was PBMCs. The chain uses TRBV2 and TRBJ1-1; D is ambiguous. The CDR3 region has the DNA TGTGCCAGCAGTGACGGTGGTGAAGCTTTCTTT. Translation: CASSDGGEAFF.